The 10 T cell receptor beta chains below come from one sample, sequenced in a study of blood T cell repertoires in COVID-19. Sequenced by immunoSEQ multiplex PCR; TCRdb stores in-frame clones only, minus some. The sample yields about 230,000 clones, less than 85% seen once. Sequences were obtained from peripheral blood. These receptors all come from a woman between 65 and 79 years old with active or convalescent COVID-19.

The chain carries TRBV18 and TRBJ1-1; tentative D call: TRBD1 (6 bases). Trimming stripped 3 bases from V and 5 bases from J, with 16 bases between. The CDR3 consists of 15 residues. Germline CDR1 KGHSH, CDR2 LQKENI. The CDR3 spells CASSPPSRTGTEAFF. In DNA form, the CDR3 reads TGTGCCAGCTCACCCCCATCCCGTACAGGGACTGAAGCTTTCTTT.

The gene calls are TRBV4-2 and TRBJ1-4, with 7 nucleotides matching TRBD1. J gave up 3 bases and V 4 bases, and 5 bases lay outside the gene matches. The CDR3 sequence is 15 residues long. In germline, CDR1 is LGHNA, CDR2 YNFKEQ. CDR3 in DNA: TGTGCCAGCAGCCTAGACGGGACAGCTAATGAAAAACTGTTTTTT. Its translation is CASSLDGTANEKLFF.

The rearrangement joins TRBV2 to TRBJ1-1; D uncertain. The germline V gene has CDR1 SNHLY and CDR2 FYNNEI. CDR3 length: 11 residues. Trimming stripped 4 bases from V and 5 bases from J, with 5 bases between. CDR3: CASSVVTEAFF. CDR3 sequence (DNA): TGTGCCAGCAGTGTAGTGACTGAAGCTTTCTTT.

The gene calls are TRBV7-2 and TRBJ2-5; TRBD2 matches 9 bases. Looked up from germline, CDR1 is SGHTA and CDR2 is FQGNSA. The CDR3 is 17 residues long. Trimming cost V 1 base and J 5 bases; bases outside gene matches: 11. CDR3 bases: TGTGCCAGCAGCTTAGGCCTAGCGGGACTCCTTGGGGAGACCCAGTACTTC. Translating gives CASSLGLAGLLGETQYF.

The chain recombines TRBV7-3 with TRBJ2-1; D is ambiguous. The CDR3 has 15 residues. Germline V gene data show CDR1 as SGHTA and CDR2 as FQGTGA. The V end lost 6 bases, the J end lost 2 bases, and 14 bases lay between the germline ends. CDR3 nucleotides: TGTGCCAGCAGTTCCCTTGGCGGAGCCTACAATGAGCAGTTCTTC. This encodes CASSSLGGAYNEQFF.

The V and J genes are TRBV9 and TRBJ2-7; D is undetermined. Germline V lookup: CDR1 SGDLS, CDR2 YYNGEE. V shed 1 base and J shed 6 bases, with 17 bases lying between them. The CDR3 spans 15 residues. The CDR3 loop reads CASSVSYGQPSEQYF. CDR3 DNA: TGTGCCAGCAGCGTATCGTATGGGCAGCCCAGCGAGCAGTACTTC.

This clone has just a few counts. The chain uses TRBV7-2 and TRBJ2-5; 10 nucleotides agree with TRBD1. Germline V gives CDR1 SGHTA, CDR2 FQGNSA. V lost 4 bases and J lost 2; bases outside the gene matches: 4. This CDR3 has 15 residues. The CDR3 spells CASSSWTGGQETQYF. CDR3 DNA sequence: TGTGCCAGCAGCTCCTGGACAGGGGGTCAAGAGACCCAGTACTTC.

This sequence joins TRBV9 and TRBJ1-2; 8 bases are a match to TRBD1. The CDR3 contains 17 residues. Per the germline V gene, CDR1 is SGDLS and CDR2 is YYNGEE. Unmatched junction bases numbered 10, after V lost 3 bases and J lost 0 bases. The chain's CDR3 is CASSGGGPGQANYGYTF. The CDR3 DNA sequence: TGTGCCAGCAGCGGTGGGGGTCCGGGACAGGCTAACTATGGCTACACCTTC.

V is TRBV11-2 and J is TRBJ1-2; the match to TRBD1 covers 7 bases. Trimming removed 2 bases from V and 3 bases from J; junction bases left unmatched: 9. The CDR3 runs 16 residues. Germline loops: CDR1 SGHAT, CDR2 FQNNGV. DNA of the CDR3: TGTGCCAGCAGCTTAAATCTAGGACAGGTCTACTATGGCTACACCTTC. It yields the protein CASSLNLGQVYYGYTF.

This sequence joins TRBV12-3 or TRBV12-4 and TRBJ1-2; D is uncertain. The CDR3 runs to 13 residues. V was clipped by 3 bases and J by 6 bases, with 11 bases between them. This CDR3 reads CASSFARFNGYTF. In nucleotides, the CDR3 is TGTGCCAGCAGTTTCGCCAGATTCAATGGCTACACCTTC.